Listed below are T cell receptor beta chains from one sample, sequenced in a study of beta chain features in type 1 diabetes. Clones were sequenced by immunoSEQ multiplex PCR, and TCRdb holds only the in-frame ones, with some missing. This table has some 120,000 clones, 17% appearing once. The source material was central memory CD4+ T cells from blood. These receptors all stem from a man aged 18 to 29 with type 1 diabetes. CDR3s include the opening cysteine and the closing phenylalanine or tryptophan. D genes are given only for firm matches. Clone size is not always given. Where it is, it says once, few, many or a class for expanded clones.

- - TRBJ2-1 TRBV29-1 TGCAGCGTTGACGGTAGCAACACTGAGCAGTTCTTC CSVDGSNTEQFF
TRBD1 many TRBJ2-3 TRBV11-2 TGTGCCAGCAGCTTTACAGGGGACGGCACAGATACGCAGTATTTT CASSFTGDGTDTQYF
- - TRBJ1-6 TRBV6-6 TGTGCCGGAAGGAGTTCGCAGACCCTCCACTTT CAGRSSQTLHF
- - TRBJ2-3 TRBV7-2 TGTGCCAGCAGCCTTTCGGGTAGCACAGATACGCAGTATTTT CASSLSGSTDTQYF
- few TRBJ2-3 TRBV7-2 TGTGCCAGCAGCTTTATAAGTACGGGAGATACGCAGTATTTT CASSFISTGDTQYF
TRBD1 few TRBJ2-2 TRBV5-1 TGCGCCAGCAGCCAAATCCAGGGGGCCGGAGTCGGGGAGCTGTTTTTT CASSQIQGAGVGELFF
TRBD1 few TRBJ1-5 TRBV30 TGTGCCTGGAGTTGGGAGGGACAGGGGAATCAGCCCCAGCATTTT CAWSWEGQGNQPQHF
- many TRBJ2-1 TRBV7-2 TGTGCCAGCAGCTTGACTAGCTACAATGAGCAGTTCTTC CASSLTSYNEQFF
- many TRBJ2-5 TRBV6-6 TGTGCCAGCAGCTCTCCTAGAGAAGAGACCCAGTACTTC CASSSPREETQYF
TRBD2 - TRBJ2-3 TRBV10-3 TGTGCCATCAGTGCACCCTGGACTAGCGGGGGGGCGGAAGATACGCAGTATTTT CAISAPWTSGGAEDTQYF
TRBD2 - TRBJ2-1 TRBV29-1 TGCAGCGTTGGGGGCGGGAGTGGGGTCTACAATGAGCAGTTCTTC CSVGGGSGVYNEQFF
TRBD2 - TRBJ2-1 TRBV15 TGTGCCACCAGCCGTCGAGGAGCGGGGGCGTACAATGAGCAGTTCTTC CATSRRGAGAYNEQFF
- - TRBJ2-1 TRBV29-1 TGCAGCGTTGTACCCCATGACAATGAGCAGTTCTTC CSVVPHDNEQFF
- - TRBJ1-1 TRBV28 TGTGCCAGCAGTTTTTATACTGAAGCTTTCTTT CASSFYTEAFF
- - TRBJ2-5 TRBV29-1 TGCAGCGCTGCAGGTCTGGGAGAGACCCAGTACTTC CSAAGLGETQYF
- few TRBJ2-4 TRBV7-9 TGTGCCAGCAGCTTACTGGGTGGAGGAGCCAAAAACATTCAGTACTTC CASSLLGGGAKNIQYF
TRBD2 - TRBJ2-1 TRBV7-9 TGTGCCAGCAGCTTAGGCGGGGGTGAGAACAATGAGCAGTTCTTC CASSLGGGENNEQFF
TRBD1 few TRBJ2-1 TRBV2 TGTGCCAGCAGTGAGCTCGGACAGGGGGTCAATGAGCAGTTCTTC CASSELGQGVNEQFF
- - TRBJ2-3 TRBV7-3 TGTGCCAGCAGCTTAACTGCAGCCAGTACGCAGTATTTT CASSLTAASTQYF
TRBD2 - TRBJ2-1 TRBV7-9 TGTGCCAGCAGCTTATGGTCTAGCGGTTATAGGGCTCGGCAGTTCTTC CASSLWSSGYRARQFF
- few TRBJ1-5 TRBV7-2 TGTGCCAGCAGCTTAAGGGTACAGGGCGGTCAGCCCCAGCATTTT CASSLRVQGGQPQHF
- few TRBJ2-2 TRBV4-3 TGCGCCAGCAGCCTACGGACTCGAGAGGCCGGGGAGCTGTTTTTT CASSLRTREAGELFF
TRBD1 few TRBJ1-4 TRBV30 TGTGCCTGGAGTCGACAGGGGGATGAAAAACTGTTTTTT CAWSRQGDEKLFF
- - TRBJ2-1 TRBV29-1 TGCAGCGTTGCCCGATCGGATGAGCAGTTCTTC CSVARSDEQFF
- few TRBJ1-2 TRBV5-6 TGTGCCAGCAGCTTGGATCCCACCCTAGCCTATGGCTACACCTTC CASSLDPTLAYGYTF
TRBD1 few TRBJ1-2 TRBV30 TGTGCCTACCGGACAGGGAGCACTTGGGGCTACACCTTC CAYRTGSTWGYTF
- few TRBJ2-1 TRBV15 TGTGCCACCAGCAGAGATTATGAGCCGAGCTCCTACAATGAGCAGTTCTTC CATSRDYEPSSYNEQFF
- - TRBJ1-1 TRBV28 TGTGCCAGCAGTTTCAGGGAGGGCACTGAAGCTTTCTTT CASSFREGTEAFF
- few TRBJ1-2 TRBV4-3 TGCGCCAGCAGCCAAGAGATCAGGGAGGCTGGCTACACCTTC CASSQEIREAGYTF
TRBD1 - TRBJ1-5 TRBV7-3 TGTGCCAGCAGCCCCGACAGGGACCAGCCCCAGCATTTT CASSPDRDQPQHF
- - TRBJ1-4 TRBV25-1 TGTGCCAGCAGTGAATCTCCAGGGGTGAGGGAAAAACTGTTTTTT CASSESPGVREKLFF
- - TRBJ2-4 TRBV11-2 TGTGCCAGCAGCCTAGGTACATTGGACATTCAGTACTTC CASSLGTLDIQYF
TRBD2 few TRBJ2-1 TRBV7-2 TGTGCCAGCAGCCAACCGGGACTAGCGGGGGCCCGCCTCAATGAGCAGTTCTTC CASSQPGLAGARLNEQFF
TRBD1 - TRBJ1-2 TRBV28 TGTGCCAGCAGGGACTACAGGGGCACTAACTATGGCTACACCTTC CASRDYRGTNYGYTF
TRBD1 - TRBJ1-2 TRBV6-6 TGTGCCAGCAGGTCGGGACAGGGACGGGGCTACACCTTC CASRSGQGRGYTF
- few TRBJ2-6 TRBV2 TGTGCCAGCAGTGCCGAATTCTCTGGGGCCAACGTCCTGACTTTC CASSAEFSGANVLTF
TRBD1 - TRBJ1-4 TRBV30 TGTGCCTGGACGTACAGGGGGGGTGAAAAACTGTTTTTT CAWTYRGGEKLFF
- many TRBJ2-2 TRBV15 TGTGCCACCAGGACAGGCGGGAACACCGGGGAGCTGTTTTTT CATRTGGNTGELFF
- - TRBJ2-7 TRBV30 TGTGCCCCCCCGTTGCGGCCGAGCTCCTACGAGCAGTACTTC CAPPLRPSSYEQYF
- medium-sized TRBJ2-1 TRBV5-4 TGTGCCAGCAGCCGTTCGAGCAATGAGCAGTTCTTC CASSRSSNEQFF
TRBD2 few TRBJ2-3 TRBV27 TGTGCCAGCAGTAATAGCGGGTACGCGACAGATACGCAGTATTTT CASSNSGYATDTQYF
TRBD2 few TRBJ2-7 TRBV7-2 TGTGCCAGCAGCCGGACTAGCGGGGTGGCCTACGAGCAGTACTTC CASSRTSGVAYEQYF
TRBD2 - TRBJ2-3 TRBV5-4 TGTGCCAGCAGCCAAGATCTGGGACGGCGGGAGGGGACAGATACGCAGTATTTT CASSQDLGRREGTDTQYF
- few TRBJ2-5 TRBV18 TGTGCCAGCTCAAACCAAGAGACCCAGTACTTC CASSNQETQYF